The 31 T cell receptor beta chains below all came from one sample that was sequenced in a study of T cells and Merkel cell carcinoma outcomes. Using immunoSEQ multiplex PCR, the repertoire was profiled, and TCRdb retains in-frame clones only, with some absent. The data contain about 15,000 clones, roughly 76% of them singletons. The sample comprised tumor tissue from Merkel cell carcinoma. Receptor source: a human donor with Merkel cell carcinoma.

This chain links TRBV29-1 with TRBJ1-1; TRBD1 aligns across 7 bases. V lost 5 bases to trimming and J lost 1 base; unmatched junction nucleotides: 4. CDR1 is SQVTM and CDR2 is ANQGSEA in the germline V gene. The CDR3 is made up of 13 amino acids. CDR3 sequence: CSVNRGSNTEAFF. In DNA form, the CDR3 reads TGCAGCGTTAACAGGGGCTCGAACACTGAAGCTTTCTTT.

This chain uses TRBV18 with TRBJ2-7, with 8 bases that match TRBD1. Germline-derived CDR1 and CDR2 are KGHSH and LQKENI. CDR3 length equals 13 residues. Trimming took 3 bases from V and 6 from J; bases not matched to a gene: 4. CDR3 sequence (DNA): TGTGCCAGCTCACCGACAGGGGAAGCCGAGCAGTACTTC. Translation gives CASSPTGEAEQYF.

This chain uses TRBV6-1 with TRBJ1-5, with TRBD1 matching 9 bases. This CDR3 is 14 amino acids long. Germline V gene lookup returns CDR1 MNHNS and CDR2 SASEGT. V shed 4 bases and J 7 bases; nucleotides not matched to a gene: 5. CDR3 loop: CASSGTGEVQPQHF. DNA for the CDR3: TGTGCCAGCAGTGGGACAGGGGAGGTACAGCCCCAGCATTTT.

The chain links TRBV12-5 to TRBJ1-3, with D hard to call. The CDR3 loop spans 14 amino acids. Germline V gives CDR1 LGHNT, CDR2 FRNRAP. Trimming removed 2 bases at V and 0 bases at J, with 5 bases between. CDR3 residues: CASGLIDSGNTIYF. CDR3 in DNA: TGTGCTAGTGGTTTGATCGACTCTGGAAACACCATATATTTT.

The chain couples TRBV2 to TRBJ2-5; the D gene is possibly TRBD1 (6 bases). CDR1 is SNHLY and CDR2 is FYNNEI in the germline V gene. V was clipped by 10 bases and J by 5 bases, with 20 bases between them. CDR3 length: 14 residues. CDR3 nucleotides: TGTGCCACCTCCGGACAGAGTACTTTTGAGACCCAGTACTTC. This codes for CATSGQSTFETQYF.

The rearrangement joins TRBV6-4 to TRBJ1-1, with a tentative D call TRBD1 (5 bases). This CDR3 has 14 residues. Deletions cut 6 bases from V and 2 bases from J, with 13 bases between. CDR1 and CDR2 from the germline V gene are MRHNA and SNTAGT. DNA of the CDR3: TGTGCCAGCAGCGACGGGGCGGCAAACACTGAAGCTTTCTTT. It yields the protein CASSDGAANTEAFF.

J is TRBJ2-7 and V is TRBV11-1; a possible D gene is TRBD1 (6 bases). Trimming cost V 1 base and J 8 bases, with 21 bases left between them. This CDR3 has 16 residues. The V gene's germline CDR1 is SGHAT and CDR2 FQDESV (reference sequence). The CDR3 spells CASSLVDRPLPTKQYF. In nucleotides, the CDR3 is TGTGCCAGCAGCTTAGTCGACAGGCCCTTGCCTACGAAGCAGTACTTC.

This clone was found a few times. The chain combines TRBV6-1 with TRBJ2-5; D is perhaps TRBD1 (5 bases). The germline V and J ends were trimmed by 6 bases and 1 base, with 12 bases remaining between them. The CDR3 runs to 14 residues. Germline V CDR1 and CDR2: MNHNS, SASEGT. The CDR3 nucleotides are TGTGCCAGCAGACCCCAGGGCCTCCAAGAGACCCAGTACTTC. It is translated as CASRPQGLQETQYF.

The chain employs TRBV2 and TRBJ1-2; no firm D call. Trimming left V 8 bases short and J 2 bases short, with 6 bases between. The germline gives CDR1 SNHLY, CDR2 FYNNEI. This CDR3 has 11 amino acids. For the CDR3, the DNA is TGTGCCAGCGCTCCGAACTATGGCTACACCTTC. This codes for CASAPNYGYTF.

The V and J genes are TRBV30 and TRBJ1-1; D remains unclear. Looked up from germline, CDR1 is GTSNPN and CDR2 is SVGIG (reference sequence). V was cut by 1 base and J by 3 bases, with 6 bases left in between. CDR3 length equals 12 residues. CDR3 amino acids: CAWSAWYTEAFF. CDR3 bases: TGTGCCTGGAGTGCTTGGTACACTGAAGCTTTCTTT. Full variable domain (rest looked up from reference TRBV30 and TRBJ1-1): SQTIHQWPATLVQPVGSPLSLECTVEGTSNPNLYWYRQAAGRGLQLLFYSVGIGQISSEVPQNLSASRPQDRQFILSSKKLLLSDSGFYLCAWSAWYTEAFFGQGTRLTVV.

This clone was seen once. This chain's CDR3 is CASSPQGTGNFFF. In DNA, the CDR3 is TGTGCCAGCAGTCCACAAGGGACAGGGAATTTCTTCTTC. The V call is TRBV6-5, the J call TRBJ2-1; the match to TRBD1 covers 9 bases. The CDR3 totals 13 residues. CDR1 and CDR2 from the germline V gene are MNHEY and SVGAGI. V was clipped by 5 bases and J by 16 bases; unmatched bases: 12.

The chain employs TRBV6-1 and TRBJ1-1; D not resolved. The CDR3 extends over 14 amino acids. V gave up 4 bases and J gave up 8 bases, with 17 bases separating them. CDR1 is MNHNS and CDR2 is SASEGT in the germline V gene. CDR3 DNA sequence: TGTGCCAGCAGTGTCGGAGGACTGCTCGAGGAAGCTTTCTTT. Encoded protein: CASSVGGLLEEAFF.

The genes are TRBV6-1 and TRBJ1-3; maybe TRBD1 (5 bases). The ends were cut back, 5 bases at V and 4 bases at J, with 9 bases in the middle. Germline CDR1 is MNHNS and CDR2 is SASEGT. The CDR3 is made up of 13 amino acids. CDR3 residues: CASSLDNGNTIYF. DNA for the CDR3: TGTGCCAGCAGTTTGGACAACGGAAACACCATATATTTT.

The genes are TRBV19 and TRBJ2-3; 10 bases are a match to TRBD2. Germline trimming cut 3 bases from V and 0 bases from J; bases unmatched to any gene: 0. Germline V gives CDR1 LNHDA, CDR2 SQIVND (reference sequence). This CDR3 is 15 amino acids long. The CDR3 protein is CASSMTSGSTDTQYF. The CDR3 region has the DNA TGTGCCAGTAGTATGACTAGCGGGAGCACAGATACGCAGTATTTT.

V and J are TRBV14 and TRBJ2-3; D not certain. The CDR3 is made up of 14 amino acids. V lost 3 bases and J 3 bases, leaving 10 bases between the germline ends. Germline V lookup: CDR1 SGHDN, CDR2 FVKESK. In DNA form, the CDR3 reads TGTGCCAGCAGCCAGATACGACATACAGATACGCAGTATTTT. Its protein is CASSQIRHTDTQYF.

The chain uses TRBV27 and TRBJ2-1; D remains unclear. The V gene lost 6 bases and the J gene lost 9 bases, with 15 bases spanning the gap. This CDR3 has 13 residues. Looked up from germline, CDR1 is MNHEY and CDR2 is SMNVEV (reference sequence). CDR3 DNA sequence: TGTGCCAGCAGCCCCACGAGTGCAGGTGAGCAGTTCTTC. Translating gives CASSPTSAGEQFF.

The chain couples TRBV19 to TRBJ1-1; TRBD1 matches at 7 bases. J gave up 4 bases and V 6 bases, and 20 bases lay outside the gene matches. This CDR3 spans 18 amino acids. Germline V gives CDR1 LNHDA, CDR2 SQIVND (reference sequence). CDR3 sequence (DNA): TGTGCCAGTAGCCCCCTGGGGAGGGGCCTACGACAGGGCACTGAAGCTTTCTTT. This encodes CASSPLGRGLRQGTEAFF.

V gene TRBV18 combines with J gene TRBJ2-3, with TRBD2 matching 10 bases. Germline CDR1 KGHSH, CDR2 LQKENI. Trimming cost V 6 bases and J 4 bases; bases outside gene matches: 10. The CDR3 loop spans 16 amino acids. For the CDR3, the DNA is TGTGCCAGCTCCCCGTCGAGCGGGAGGGCCCCAGATACGCAGTATTTT. Translating it yields CASSPSSGRAPDTQYF.

As for this clone: Given a much more abundant clone one base away, this may be a read error. The gene calls are TRBV13 and TRBJ2-1; 8 positions agree with TRBD2. V was clipped by 1 base and J by 4 bases; unmatched bases: 0. CDR3 length: 14 residues. CDR1 is PRHDT, CDR2 FYEKMQ, per germline (reference sequence). CDR3 nucleotide sequence: TGTGCCAGCAGCTTAGCGGGGGGGTACAATGAGCAGTTCTTC. Protein: CASSLAGGYNEQFF.

The chain couples TRBV7-9 to TRBJ1-2; possibly TRBD1 for D (5 bases). Per the germline V gene, CDR1 is SEHNR and CDR2 is FQNEAQ (reference sequence). V shed 7 bases and J shed 2 bases, with 29 bases lying between them. The CDR3 is made up of 19 amino acids. CDR3 region: CASTSTLLWAGRRNYGYTF. CDR3 sequence (DNA): TGTGCCAGCACCTCAACCTTACTTTGGGCAGGGAGGAGGAACTATGGCTACACCTTC. Variable domain in full (rest from reference TRBV7-9 and TRBJ1-2): DTGVSQNPRHKITKRGQNVTFRCDPISEHNRLYWYRQTLGQGPEFLTYFQNEAQLEKSRLLSDRFSAERPKGSFSTLEIQRTEQGDSAMYLCASTSTLLWAGRRNYGYTFGSGTRLTVV.

The gene calls are TRBV27 and TRBJ2-4, with D possibly called TRBD1 or TRBD2 (5 bases each). The V gene lost 5 bases and the J gene lost 5 bases, with 13 bases spanning the gap. Germline loops: CDR1 MNHEY, CDR2 SMNVEV (reference sequence). The CDR3 runs 14 residues. In DNA form, the CDR3 reads TGTGCCAGCAGTCCCAGAGGGGCTGAAAACATTCAGTACTTC. Amino acid sequence: CASSPRGAENIQYF.

The chain uses TRBV18 and TRBJ1-2, with D unclear. V gave up 4 bases and J gave up 6 bases, with 15 bases separating them. Germline assignment: CDR1 KGHSH and CDR2 LQKENI. This CDR3 is built from 14 residues. CDR3 protein: CASSQGLDGDGYTF. The CDR3 bases are TGTGCCAGCTCACAAGGACTGGATGGAGATGGCTACACCTTC. Variable domain in full (rest from reference TRBV18 and TRBJ1-2): NAGVMQNPRHLVRRRGQEARLRCSPMKGHSHVYWYRQLPEEGLKFMVYLQKENIIDESGMPKERFSAEFPKEGPSILRIQQVVRGDSAAYFCASSQGLDGDGYTFGSGTRLTVV.

The chain links TRBV11-2 to TRBJ2-1; TRBD1 matches at 7 bases. CDR1 and CDR2 from the germline V gene are SGHAT and FQNNGV. This CDR3 contains 12 residues. V shed 5 bases and J 10 bases; nucleotides not matched to a gene: 5. The CDR3 reads CASSPTGDEQFF. The CDR3 bases are TGTGCCAGCAGCCCAACAGGGGACGAGCAGTTCTTC. The full variable domain, in which reference TRBV11-2 and TRBJ2-1 provide the parts outside the CDR3, is EAGVAQSPRYKIIEKRQSVAFWCNPISGHATLYWYQQILGQGPKLLIQFQNNGVVDDSQLPKDRFSAERLKGVDSTLKIQPAKLEDSAVYLCASSPTGDEQFFGPGTRLTVL.

The rearrangement joins TRBV15 to TRBJ1-1; D gene uncertain. V was pared by 3 bases and J by 0 bases, with 11 bases between. Germline CDR1 reads LNHNV; CDR2 reads YYDKDF (reference sequence). The CDR3 totals 15 residues. The CDR3 nucleotides are TGTGCCACCAGCAGGGACTTACGGGTGAACACTGAAGCTTTCTTT. This encodes CATSRDLRVNTEAFF.

This chain uses TRBV21-1 with TRBJ2-2; the DNA was not compared with TRBD1, the D call given in the table. TRBV21-1 is flagged as a pseudogene. The CDR3 sequence is 12 residues long. The CDR3 protein is CASSKASGELFF. As DNA, the CDR3 is TGTGCCAGCAGCAAAGCCAGTGGGGAGCTGTTTTTT.

This sequence joins TRBV29-1 and TRBJ2-3; TRBD2 matches at 7 bases. Germline V CDR1 and CDR2: SQVTM, ANQGSEA. Unmatched junction bases numbered 0, after V lost 5 bases and J lost 4 bases. This CDR3 comprises 11 residues. The CDR3 protein is CSVRGADTQYF. The CDR3 nucleotides read TGCAGCGTTCGGGGGGCAGATACGCAGTATTTT.

CDR3 nucleotide sequence: TGCGCCAGCAGCCAAGATTCGGGGGACGTTGAGCAGTACTTC. Translating it yields CASSQDSGDVEQYF. This chain uses TRBV4-1 with TRBJ2-7; D perhaps matches TRBD2 (6 bases). V shed 0 bases and J shed 7 bases, with 13 bases lying between them. Germline-derived CDR1 and CDR2 are MGHRA and YSYEKL. This CDR3 comprises 14 residues.

This clone occurred once. This same CDR3 is encoded by further DNA sequences in the sample. V gene TRBV2 combines with J gene TRBJ1-5; TRBD1 might be the D (6 bases). The CDR3 is 14 residues long. Germline-derived CDR1 and CDR2 are SNHLY and FYNNEI. The CDR3: CASENRDSNQPQHF. The CDR3 nucleotides read TGTGCTAGTGAAAACAGGGATAGCAATCAGCCCCAGCATTTT.

This chain uses TRBV6-5 with TRBJ2-7; TRBD1 matches at 7 bases. V lost 6 bases to trimming and J lost 3 bases; unmatched junction nucleotides: 8. The CDR3 sequence is 14 residues long. Germline V lookup: CDR1 MNHEY, CDR2 SVGAGI. CDR3 DNA sequence: TGTGCCAGCAGCCGCAGGGGGATGAACTACGAGCAGTACTTC. Its translation: CASSRRGMNYEQYF.

The chain combines TRBV29-1 with TRBJ1-1; possibly TRBD1 for D (5 bases). This CDR3 has 13 residues. Looked up from germline, CDR1 is SQVTM and CDR2 is ANQGSEA. Trimming stripped 7 bases from V and 4 bases from J, with 16 bases between. The CDR3, as DNA: TGCAGCGCGGAGACCTCGACAGTCACTGAAGCTTTCTTT. This gives the protein CSAETSTVTEAFF.

V and J are TRBV28 and TRBJ2-3; D remains ambiguous. Germline CDR1 MDHEN, CDR2 SYDVKM. V dropped 7 bases and J dropped 3 bases, with 14 bases sitting between them. The CDR3 is made up of 14 amino acids. The CDR3 nucleotides are TGTGCCAGCAACCCCTATGAAGGGACAGATACGCAGTATTTT. This encodes CASNPYEGTDTQYF.